This entry features one T cell receptor (beta chain) sequence. Its antigen is not yet known. Base qualities are not at hand, and no much larger clone is one base apart. Ficoll-Paque density gradient centrifugation was the method used to isolate PBMCs. The sample comes from a study of T-cell memory formation after mild COVID-19 (dated by TCRdb to the early 2020s). The study in broad terms: Most TCR sequence clusters were specific to one of the two donors. Two young, previously healthy adult volunteers, one female and one male, were included in the cohort. In two donors, T-cell clones that expanded and contracted after mild COVID-19 were followed by sequencing TCRalpha and TCRbeta repertoires longitudinally.

The germline ends are 10 bases apart after V is trimmed by 3 bases and J by 2 bases. CDR1 and CDR2 are read off the germline V gene (reference sequence) as SEHNR and FQNEAQ. The CDR3 sequence holds 14 residues, the cysteine and phenylalanine included. Solely the CDR3 DNA is kept, with 42 bases framed from the first base. Study-wide findings and limitations: Some responding clones were found in pre-infection memory, which suggests that pre-existing cross-reactive memory T cells took part in the SARS-CoV-2 response. The second-wave clones that peaked on day 37 were not confirmed to be SARS-CoV-2 specific. Clones contracting from day 15 to 85 had balanced CD4/CD8 phenotypes, while a second wave expanding from day 15 to 37 was biased towards CD4+. Contracting CD4+ clones appeared mostly in the CM and EM memory subsets, whereas CD8+ clones were enriched in EMRA. The study included only a couple of mild cases, and larger cohorts that include severe cases with pre-infection samples were judged to be necessary.

Sequencing relied on an Illumina NovaSeq 6000. Using 5'RACE with constant-segment primers, TCRalpha and TCRbeta cDNA libraries were constructed, with sample barcodes and unique molecular identifiers added in the process. RNA was extracted from every sample with Trizol reagent. Library amplification was performed in two PCR steps, and a second sample barcode and Illumina TruSeq adapters were introduced in the second step. Sequencing of the libraries was done on an Illumina NovaSeq, producing 2 x 150 bp paired-end reads. The study's own analysis went as follows. With migec v1.2.7, reads were demultiplexed and then collapsed into UMI-guided consensus sequences. With mixcr v2.1.11, UMI consensuses were aligned to TRA and TRB V and J templates and assembled into clonotypes. Expanded or contracted clonotypes were those called significant by both edgeR and NoisET, with noise models trained on biological replicates. edgeR calls used a false discovery rate-adjusted p below 0.01 and a log2 fold-change threshold of 1. As an exploratory analysis of dynamics, max-normalized trajectories of the 1000 most abundant clonotypes were examined by PCA with hierarchical clustering. Separately sequenced CD4+ and CD8+ repertoires were used to assign a CD4 or CD8 phenotype to each responding clone. TCRdb reworked the public reads: Q25 trimming with fastp, MiXCR clone assembly, productive beta chains retained. Identical CDR3 protein sequences are pooled into one entry, listed with their most common genes and DNA. None of the V and J calls come from the authors' own analysis; TCRdb made them. The sample has approximately 250,000 distinct CDR3 sequences on record, 15% to 19% of them singletons. The ten most abundant clones make up around 2.2% of the sample.

This sequence uses TRBV7-9 and TRBJ1-2; the best D guess is TRBD1, with 5 bases matching. Sequencing used PBMCs or a T cell subset sorted from them (not recorded which). This TCR was sampled from an adult woman who had mild COVID-19 (a few samples of this study predate the infection). The sample titles of this study are shuffled in the database, so cell type and time point are left out; the donor was told from shared clones. The DNA sequence follows: TGTGCCAGCAGCTTTCCCGGGGGAAACTATGGCTACACCTTC. Its protein reads: CASSFPGGNYGYTF.